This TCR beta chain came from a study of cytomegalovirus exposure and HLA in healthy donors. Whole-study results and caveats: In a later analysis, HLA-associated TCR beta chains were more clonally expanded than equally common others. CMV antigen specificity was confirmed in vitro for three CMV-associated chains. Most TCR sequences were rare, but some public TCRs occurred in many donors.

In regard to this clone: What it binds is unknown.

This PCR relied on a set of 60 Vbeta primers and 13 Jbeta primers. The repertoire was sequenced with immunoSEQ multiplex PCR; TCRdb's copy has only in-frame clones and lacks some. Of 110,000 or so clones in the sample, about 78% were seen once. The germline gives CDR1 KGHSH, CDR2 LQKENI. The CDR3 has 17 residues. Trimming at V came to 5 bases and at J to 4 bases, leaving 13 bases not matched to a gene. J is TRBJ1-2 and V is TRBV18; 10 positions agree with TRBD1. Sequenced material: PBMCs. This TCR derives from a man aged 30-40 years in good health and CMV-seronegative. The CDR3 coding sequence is TGTGCCAGCTCAAAAAAGACGACCGGGACAGGGGTCTATGGCTACACCTTC. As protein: CASSKKTTGTGVYGYTF.